This TCR beta chain was obtained from a study of neurological immune-mediated disorders. Each CDR3 protein is one row after TCRdb ran MiXCR on the 5' RACE reads. The sample consists of 55,000 to 80,000 distinct CDR3 sequences, roughly an eighth of them appearing once. The CDR3 contains 13 residues. Germline V lookup: CDR1 MNHNY, CDR2 SVGAGI (reference sequence). Deletions cut 1 base from V and 2 bases from J, with 2 bases between. The study's findings and limits: The greatest TCR clonal expansion occurred in HTLV-1-associated myelopathy and the least in multiple sclerosis, which fell below healthy controls.

This clonotype was seen repeatedly, ten times or more. The antigen remains undetermined. The sample's time point: longitudinal time-point 1 (baseline). Sequencing used PBMCs. The receptor comes from a female donor with HTLV-1-associated myelopathy (HAM/TSP). This chain uses TRBV6-6 with TRBJ2-2; D ambiguous. CDR3 bases: TGTGCCAGCAGTTACTTTAACACCGGGGAGCTGTTTTTT. Protein product: CASSYFNTGELFF.